One and the same sample provided the 4 T cell receptor beta chains below, sequenced in a study of identical twins. Using its own MiXCR run on the 5' RACE reads, TCRdb lists one record per CDR3 protein. The table lists some 570,000 distinct CDR3 sequences, approximately 20% of them singletons, with around 0.48% in the top ten. The data also belong to a second study, concerning yellow fever vaccine responses in identical twins.

Sequenced input: CD4+ T cells sorted from blood. These receptors originate from a woman between 18 and 29 years old in good health.

Only a few counts were recorded for this clonotype. The CDR3 DNA reads TGTGCCAGCAGGACAGCGAATAATGAAAAACTGTTTTTT. As protein: CASRTANNEKLFF. The chain carries TRBV27 and TRBJ1-4; TRBD1 might be the D (5 bases). The germline V gene encodes CDR1 MNHEY and CDR2 SMNVEV (reference sequence). With 6 bases removed from V and 4 bases from J, the gap between germline ends came to 9 bases. This CDR3 has 13 amino acids.

This chain links TRBV7-2 with TRBJ2-5, with D tentatively TRBD2 (5 bases). Germline CDR1 reads SGHTA; CDR2 reads FQGNSA. The CDR3 is made up of 13 amino acids. The germline V and J ends were trimmed by 3 bases and 6 bases, with 11 bases remaining between them. The CDR3 loop reads CASSFAGLKTQYF. The DNA of the CDR3 is TGTGCCAGCAGCTTCGCGGGTTTGAAGACCCAGTACTTC.

This clonotype was counted many times. The V and J genes are TRBV27 and TRBJ2-1, with D perhaps matching TRBD2 (6 bases). Trimming left V 5 bases short and J 4 bases short, with 18 bases between. From germline, CDR1 is MNHEY and CDR2 SMNVEV (reference sequence). This CDR3 comprises 16 residues. CDR3 sequence (DNA): TGTGCCAGCAGTATCCTCGGAGGGGCGCTTTACAATGAGCAGTTCTTC. This encodes CASSILGGALYNEQFF.

J is TRBJ2-3 and V is TRBV9, with D perhaps given as TRBD1 or TRBD2 (5 bases each). Trimming shortened V by 0 bases and J by 2 bases, and 13 bases separated the two germline ends. There are 16 residues in the CDR3. Germline V gives CDR1 SGDLS, CDR2 YYNGEE. The CDR3 coding sequence is TGTGCCAGCAGCGTAGGGCCCCTAGGGACCACAGATACGCAGTATTTT. Protein sequence: CASSVGPLGTTDTQYF.